The TCR beta chain under discussion was sequenced for a study of T-cell memory formation after mild COVID-19. Comments on this clonotype: Its antigen is undetermined.

This CDR3 has 15 residues. The J segment lost 10 bases and the V segment lost 5 bases, leaving 11 bases of the junction unmatched. Findings and limits, study-wide: Some responding clones appeared in pre-infection memory, suggesting cross-reactive memory joined.

TCRdb passed the 5' RACE reads through MiXCR, listing each CDR3 protein once. The sample lists about 310,000 distinct CDR3 sequences; roughly a fifth were seen once. Specimen: PBMCs or a T cell subset sorted from them (not recorded which). The chain links TRBV12-3 or TRBV12-4 to TRBJ2-1; 10 bases are a match to TRBD2. The clonotype was recovered from a man younger than 35 who had mild COVID-19 (a few samples of this study predate the infection). Cell type and time point are not known. The CDR3 region is CASSPRGAGGLEQFF. CDR3 bases: TGTGCCAGCAGTCCTCGAGGAGCGGGGGGGCTGGAGCAGTTCTTC.